The following is a T cell receptor beta chain sequence with its context. The CDR3 has 14 residues. V gave up 5 bases and J gave up 1 base; unmatched junction bases: 4. Germline CDR1 is SGHTA and CDR2 is FQGNSA. The sample belongs to a study of blood T cell repertoires in COVID-19. Study background: Samples taken during acute and convalescent COVID-19 were collected in the United States, Italy and Spain. Nucleic acid was either cDNA or gDNA, and it came from T cells, B-cell-depleted T cells, or PBMCs.

In the study's own analysis: Amplification of reference gene primers was used by the study to estimate nucleated cell counts. The data were produced by immunoSEQ multiplex PCR, yet TCRdb's version contains in-frame clones alone and is incomplete. V and J calls and clone size follow that table, whereas D and trimming were derived from the DNA. Among fewer than 35,000 clones listed, about nine tenths were seen once. This clonotype was obtained from a human donor in a cohort sampled during active COVID-19. The donor label of this sample is uncertain. The V and J genes are TRBV7-2 and TRBJ2-5; 7 bases are shared with TRBD2. Sequencing was performed on peripheral blood. The CDR3 DNA reads TGTGCCAGCAGCCAGACTAGCATCCAAGAGACCCAGTACTTC. Its protein is CASSQTSIQETQYF.